The T cell receptor beta chain described here comes from a study of T cell repertoires in cytomegalovirus infection. Study background: Both CMV infection and a matching HLA type were indicated by public TCR beta signatures.

This clonotype was recorded many times. Its matching antigen is unknown. Using its own MiXCR run on the reads, TCRdb lists one record per CDR3 protein. The data hold 60,000 to 75,000 distinct CDR3 sequences, with about 22% observed a single time. Whole-study findings and limits: The ex vivo response was dominated by HLA-C-restricted CMV-specific TCR beta clonotypes. Summed frequency of shared TCR beta families picked out CMV carriers who also had the relevant HLA.

Trimming took off 2 bases at V and 2 bases at J, with 12 bases between the two ends. Germline lookup yields CDR1 SGHTA and CDR2 FQGNSA. The CDR3 has 16 residues. Sequencing was done on a sample of PBMCs, sequenced either directly or after in vitro stimulation (not recorded which). The chain is built from TRBV7-2 and TRBJ2-2; D may be TRBD1 (5 bases). This receptor was identified in a human donor in good health (CMV status not recorded). Some clones in this sample may be carry-over from other donors' samples. CDR3 DNA sequence: TGTGCCAGCAGCTTACAAGGGGCAATTAACACCGGGGAGCTGTTTTTT. This codes for CASSLQGAINTGELFF.